This T cell receptor beta chain is from a study of blood T cell repertoires in COVID-19. This clone occurred once. Authors' methods: Reference gene primer amplification gave nucleated cell count estimates. Clones were sequenced by immunoSEQ multiplex PCR, and TCRdb holds only the in-frame ones, with some missing. The DNA was the basis for D and trimming; V, J and clone size are from that table. This table holds more than 150,000 clones, roughly four fifths found once. This receptor was identified in a human donor in a cohort sampled during active COVID-19. The sequenced material came from peripheral blood.

The CDR3, as DNA: TGCGCCAGCAGCTTGGCCCGGGACAGGGTCTCCGATACGCAGTATTTT. Its translation is CASSLARDRVSDTQYF. This rearrangement joins TRBV5-1 to TRBJ2-3; the match to TRBD1 covers 9 bases. The CDR3 totals 16 residues. Germline CDR1 SGHRS, CDR2 YFSETQ. Losses at the gene ends were 0 bases for V and 6 bases for J; bases not matched to a gene: 8.